This T cell receptor beta chain was found in a study of blood T cell repertoires in COVID-19. Study-level background: Sources were T cells, B-cell-depleted T cells, or PBMCs; the material itself was cDNA or gDNA.

J lost 7 bases, V lost 2 bases, and 4 bases had no gene match. The CDR3 extends over 13 amino acids. Per germline, CDR1 GTSNPN and CDR2 SVGIG (reference sequence). Per the original methods: Reference gene primer amplification gave nucleated cell count estimates. The data were produced by immunoSEQ multiplex PCR, yet TCRdb's version contains in-frame clones alone and is incomplete. For V, J and clone size, that table is used; D and trimming come from the DNA. The sample has about 40,000 clones, 86% seen once; the top ten hold 4.5% to 6.5%. Material: peripheral blood. The rearrangement joins TRBV30 to TRBJ2-2; 7 bases align to TRBD2. The sequence was collected from a man aged 35 to 55 with active COVID-19. The CDR3 is CAWSSGGVGELFF. The CDR3 region has the DNA TGTGCCTGGAGTTCGGGGGGTGTCGGGGAGCTGTTTTTT.